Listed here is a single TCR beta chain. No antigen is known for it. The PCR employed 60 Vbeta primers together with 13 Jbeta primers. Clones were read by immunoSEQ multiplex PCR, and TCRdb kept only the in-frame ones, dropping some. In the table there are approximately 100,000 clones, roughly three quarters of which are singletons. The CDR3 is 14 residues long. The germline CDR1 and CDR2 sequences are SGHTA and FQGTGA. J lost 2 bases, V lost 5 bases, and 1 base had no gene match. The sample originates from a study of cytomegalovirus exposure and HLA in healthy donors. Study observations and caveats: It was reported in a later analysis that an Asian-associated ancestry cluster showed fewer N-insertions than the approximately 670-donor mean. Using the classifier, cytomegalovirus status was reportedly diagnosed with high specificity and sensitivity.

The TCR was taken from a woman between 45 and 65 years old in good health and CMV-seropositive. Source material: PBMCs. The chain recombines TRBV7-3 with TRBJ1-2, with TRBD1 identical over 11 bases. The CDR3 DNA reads TGTGCCAGCAGCCGGACAGGGGGCAACTATGGCTACACCTTC. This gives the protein CASSRTGGNYGYTF.